This TCR beta chain was recovered during a study of early T cells in non-severe SARS-CoV-2 infection. This clonotype came up many times. The CDR3 contains 12 residues. Germline V gives CDR1 SGHRS, CDR2 YFSETQ. The V and J ends lost 5 bases and 5 bases respectively, with 9 bases between them. A single record per CDR3 protein comes from TCRdb applying MiXCR to the 5' RACE reads. The sample holds approximately 27,000 distinct CDR3 sequences; approximately 5% are singletons and the top ten take around 5.2%. This TCR came from an adult who was a healthcare worker with PCR-confirmed SARS-CoV-2 infection or an uninfected control (not recorded which). Sequenced material: whole blood. The rearrangement joins TRBV5-1 to TRBJ2-3; D unresolved. Written as DNA, the CDR3 is TGCGCCAGCAGGGCTTCGATAGATACGCAGTATTTT. It specifies CASRASIDTQYF.